Following are 19 T cell receptor beta chains from one sample sequenced in a study of post-analysis software for immune sequencing data. General study points: Patients showed TRBV5-6, TRBV5-1 and TRBV20-1 among a handful of TRBV segments more frequent than in controls.

These receptors have no identified antigens. TCR beta cDNA libraries included unique molecular identifiers. Via MiXCR, TCRdb re-called the PCR reads, giving one row per CDR3 protein. The sample consists of under 650,000 distinct CDR3 sequences, 44% of them appearing once. Sequenced material: blood. These receptors were taken from a girl aged 5-17 years with multiple sclerosis.

This clonotype has only a few counts. The chain combines TRBV11-2 with TRBJ1-1; possible D gene TRBD1, 5 bases. Trimming removed 8 bases from V and 0 bases from J, with 22 bases in between. The CDR3 loop spans 17 amino acids. Germline V gene lookup returns CDR1 SGHAT and CDR2 FQNNGV. The CDR3 region is CASARIAGHEVNTEAFF. The CDR3 region has the DNA TGTGCCAGCGCCAGGATCGCGGGGCACGAGGTGAACACTGAAGCTTTCTTT. Filled out from reference TRBV11-2 and TRBJ1-1, the complete variable domain reads EAGVAQSPRYKIIEKRQSVAFWCNPISGHATLYWYQQILGQGPKLLIQFQNNGVVDDSQLPKDRFSAERLKGVDSTLKIQPAKLEDSAVYLCASARIAGHEVNTEAFFGQGTRLTVV.

The sample holds a few counts of this clonotype. The chain uses TRBV10-1 and TRBJ2-1; TRBD1 agrees at 8 bases. V gave up 2 bases and J gave up 9 bases; unmatched junction bases: 6. The germline V gene has CDR1 WNHNN and CDR2 SYGVQD (reference sequence). The CDR3 is made up of 14 amino acids. DNA of the CDR3: TGCGCCAGCAGTGAGGACAGGGGATTAGGTGAGCAGTTCTTC. It translates to CASSEDRGLGEQFF.

This clonotype was seen only a few times. This chain connects TRBV7-9 to TRBJ2-5; unclear D gene. This CDR3 contains 14 residues. CDR1 and CDR2 (germline): SEHNR, FQNEAQ (reference sequence). Trimming removed 5 bases at V and 11 bases at J, with 21 bases between. CDR3 in DNA: TGTGCCAGCAGCCCACCCGGACGTGTGGATGAGCAGTACTTC. Its protein product is CASSPPGRVDEQYF.

V is TRBV7-9 and J is TRBJ2-5; D gene unclear. The CDR3 sequence is 14 residues long. Trimming stripped 2 bases from V and 2 bases from J, with 9 bases between. Germline loops: CDR1 SEHNR, CDR2 FQNEAQ (reference sequence). The DNA for the CDR3 is TGTGCCAGCAGCTTAATGTCTGATCAAGAGACCCAGTACTTC. It encodes CASSLMSDQETQYF.

This clonotype occurred many times. V and J are TRBV6-5 and TRBJ1-1; D may be TRBD1 (6 bases). CDR1 MNHEY and CDR2 SVGAGI come from the germline V gene. CDR3 length: 11 amino acids. V shed 6 bases and J shed 11 bases, with 13 bases lying between them. DNA of the CDR3: TGTGCCAGCAGATTTCAGGGGAGGGCTTTCTTT. Translating gives CASRFQGRAFF.

The chain links TRBV7-9 to TRBJ2-3, with 7 nucleotides matching TRBD2. The V and J ends lost 2 bases and 9 bases, in that order; junction bases with no gene match: 5. CDR1 is SEHNR, CDR2 FQNEAQ, per germline (reference sequence). This CDR3 is built from 13 residues. CDR3 nucleotides: TGTGCCAGCAGCTTAATAGCGGGCGGGACGCAGTATTTT. Protein product: CASSLIAGGTQYF.

V usage is TRBV5-8 and J usage is TRBJ2-3; D possibly corresponds to TRBD2 (6 bases). Germline CDR1 is SGHTS and CDR2 is YDEGEE. The CDR3 totals 14 residues. Trimming stripped 0 bases from V and 2 bases from J, with 7 bases between. CDR3 sequence reads: CASSLGRDTDTQYF. CDR3 DNA: TGTGCCAGCAGCTTGGGGCGGGACACAGATACGCAGTATTTT.

The rearrangement joins TRBV11-2 to TRBJ2-1; D is unclear. This CDR3 spans 17 amino acids. CDR1 SGHAT and CDR2 FQNNGV come from the germline V gene. Between the trimmed V and J ends, which lost 5 bases and 6 bases, there was a span of 23 bases. CDR3 region: CASSRQQLTEARNEQFF. CDR3 in DNA: TGTGCCAGCAGCCGTCAACAACTAACCGAAGCCCGCAATGAGCAGTTCTTC. The entire variable domain, with the rest obtained from reference TRBV11-2 and TRBJ2-1, is as follows: EAGVAQSPRYKIIEKRQSVAFWCNPISGHATLYWYQQILGQGPKLLIQFQNNGVVDDSQLPKDRFSAERLKGVDSTLKIQPAKLEDSAVYLCASSRQQLTEARNEQFFGPGTRLTVL.

This sequence joins TRBV4-1 and TRBJ2-7, with 13 bases fitting TRBD2. Unmatched junction bases numbered 6, after V lost 4 bases and J lost 6 bases. The CDR3 spans 15 residues. Germline V CDR1 and CDR2: MGHRA, YSYEKL. CDR3 residues: CASSPLRTSGGEQYF. CDR3 nucleotide sequence: TGCGCCAGCAGCCCCTTGAGGACTAGCGGGGGCGAGCAGTACTTC.

This clonotype was picked up a small number of times. The V gene is TRBV5-1, the J gene TRBJ2-5; D could derive from TRBD1 or TRBD2 (6 bases each). Germline assignment: CDR1 SGHRS and CDR2 YFSETQ. V lost 0 bases, J lost 0 bases, and 15 bases lay in between. The CDR3 extends over 17 amino acids. The DNA of the CDR3 is TGCGCCAGCAGCTTGGCGCGGGACATGTATTACCAAGAGACCCAGTACTTC. Its translation is CASSLARDMYYQETQYF.

This chain uses TRBV29-1 with TRBJ2-1, with 12 bases that match TRBD2. Germline V gene sequence: CDR1 SQVTM, CDR2 ANQGSEA. The ends lost 3 bases at V and 10 bases at J; junction bases unmatched: 4. The CDR3 spans 13 residues. The DNA for the CDR3 is TGCAGCGTTGAGGCTAGCGGGGGGGTAGAGCAGTTCTTC. It specifies CSVEASGGVEQFF.

The rearrangement joins TRBV5-1 to TRBJ2-6; tentatively, D is TRBD1 (5 bases). The ends were cut back, 0 bases at V and 0 bases at J, with 7 bases in the middle. The CDR3 sequence is 16 residues long. The germline gives CDR1 SGHRS, CDR2 YFSETQ. The DNA for the CDR3 is TGCGCCAGCAGCTTGGGACAGTTCTCTGGGGCCAACGTCCTGACTTTC. This sequence encodes CASSLGQFSGANVLTF.

This clonotype has a handful of counts. The V call is TRBV10-3, the J call TRBJ2-5, with 14 bases identical to TRBD2. CDR1 ENHRY and CDR2 SYGVKD come from the germline V gene. The CDR3 runs 15 residues. J gave up 11 bases and V 3 bases, and 8 bases lay outside the gene matches. DNA of the CDR3: TGTGCCATCAGTGACGAGGGACTAGCGGGAGTAAAGCAGTACTTC. The encoded protein is CAISDEGLAGVKQYF.

The chain uses TRBV12-3 or TRBV12-4 and TRBJ2-5; 7 bases agree with TRBD1. V was clipped by 5 bases and J by 11 bases; unmatched bases: 11. This CDR3 contains 13 residues. CDR3 sequence (DNA): TGTGCCAGCAGTCGACAGGGCCCATACAAGCAGTACTTC. It is translated as CASSRQGPYKQYF.

The chain is built from TRBV3-1 and TRBJ2-5; TRBD2 is a possible D gene (6 bases). This CDR3 is 14 amino acids long. Deletions cut 3 bases from V and 5 bases from J, with 13 bases between. Germline V gene lookup returns CDR1 LGHDT and CDR2 YNNKEL (reference sequence). CDR3 amino acids: CASSQTSYEETQYF. CDR3 sequence (DNA): TGTGCCAGCAGCCAGACTAGTTATGAGGAGACCCAGTACTTC.

This clonotype was counted only a few times. This sequence joins TRBV10-2 and TRBJ2-6, with D possibly called TRBD1 or TRBD2 (5 bases each). Trimming shortened V by 8 bases and J by 0 bases, and 14 bases separated the two germline ends. The CDR3 has 16 amino acids. The V gene's germline CDR1 is WSHSY and CDR2 SAAADI. CDR3: CASGGRSPSGANVLTF. CDR3 nucleotide sequence: TGCGCCAGCGGGGGACGGAGCCCCTCTGGGGCCAACGTCCTGACTTTC.

The genes are TRBV4-2 and TRBJ2-6; TRBD1 might be the D (5 bases). The V and J ends lost 4 bases and 0 bases respectively, with 16 bases between them. Germline lookup yields CDR1 LGHNA and CDR2 YNFKEQ. The CDR3 has 18 amino acids. In nucleotides, the CDR3 is TGTGCCAGCAGCCGAGACAGCCTTTACCTCTCTGGGGCCAACGTCCTGACTTTC. It codes for CASSRDSLYLSGANVLTF.

The chain has TRBV20-1 and TRBJ1-2, with unresolved D. The V and J ends lost 1 base and 4 bases respectively, with 13 bases between them. The V gene's germline CDR1 is DFQATT and CDR2 SNEGSKA (reference sequence). The CDR3 spans 14 residues. The CDR3 region is CSARGWANRYGYTF. The CDR3 DNA is TGCAGTGCTAGAGGTTGGGCTAATCGCTATGGCTACACCTTC.

This clonotype was counted many times. This rearrangement joins TRBV12-3 or TRBV12-4 to TRBJ2-6; D unresolved. Trimming pared 6 bases from V and 0 bases from J, leaving 3 bases between. The length of the CDR3 is 13 residues. The CDR3 loop reads CASSDSGANVLTF. CDR3 DNA sequence: TGTGCCAGCAGCGACTCTGGGGCCAACGTCCTGACTTTC.